The next 18 T cell receptor beta chains were all read from a single sample in a study of regulatory and conventional T cells in RAG deficiency. TCRdb's copy holds only in-frame clones and misses some; the assay was immunoSEQ multiplex PCR. The repertoire holds about 7,100 clones, approximately 89% seen once, with roughly 1.5% in the top ten. Blood CD4+ CD25-high CD127-low regulatory T cells supplied the genomic DNA template. The sample was also linked to a second study, of regulatory T cells. As that study records: The PCR used 52 TRBV and 13 TRBJ primers.

Material for sequencing was CD127- CD25+ CD4+ Tregs sorted from blood. These receptors all come from a human donor in good health.

CDR3 loop: CASSWGQLGLDTQYF. In DNA form, the CDR3 reads TGTGCCAGCAGCTGGGGACAGCTGGGTCTCGATACGCAGTATTTT. The V and J genes are TRBV7-2 and TRBJ2-3; TRBD1 matches 7 bases. The CDR3 is made up of 15 amino acids. From germline, CDR1 is SGHTA and CDR2 FQGNSA. V was clipped by 4 bases and J by 6 bases; unmatched bases: 10. Drawing the rest from reference TRBV7-2 and TRBJ2-3, the complete variable domain is GAGVSQSPSNKVTEKGKDVELRCDPISGHTALYWYRQSLGQGLEFLIYFQGNSAPDKSGLPSDRFSAERTGGSVSTLTIQRTQQEDSAVYLCASSWGQLGLDTQYFGPGTRLTVL.

V gene TRBV28 combines with J gene TRBJ2-7, with TRBD2 matching 8 bases. The V segment lost 2 bases and the J segment 3 bases; nucleotides outside the gene matches: 3. The CDR3 has 14 residues. Per germline, CDR1 MDHEN and CDR2 SYDVKM. This chain's CDR3 is CASSLGGRIYEQYF. As DNA, the CDR3 is TGTGCCAGCAGTTTAGGCGGGAGGATCTACGAGCAGTACTTC. Full variable domain (rest looked up from reference TRBV28 and TRBJ2-7): DVKVTQSSRYLVKRTGEKVFLECVQDMDHENMFWYRQDPGLGLRLIYFSYDVKMKEKGDIPEGYSVSREKKERFSLILESASTNQTSMYLCASSLGGRIYEQYFGPGTRLTVT.

The sample holds one count of this clone. The chain couples TRBV6-5 to TRBJ2-1; 9 bases fit TRBD2. Germline assignment: CDR1 MNHEY and CDR2 SVGAGI. J was trimmed by 0 bases and V by 3 bases; bases with no gene match: 0. This CDR3 has 15 residues. CDR3 bases: TGTGCCAGCAGTTATAGCGGGAGCTCCTACAATGAGCAGTTCTTC. Translating it yields CASSYSGSSYNEQFF.

Comment on this clone: One end of the junction varies from germline; a read error may be responsible. Other DNA sequences within the sample encode an identical CDR3. This rearrangement joins TRBV6-5 to TRBJ1-6, with D unclear. CDR1 and CDR2 (germline): MNHEY, SVGAGI. The length of the CDR3 is 13 residues. The CDR3 sequence: CASSRELNSPLHF. The DNA of the CDR3 is TGTGCCAGCAGTCGGGAGCTTAATTCCCCCCTCCACTTT.

The rearrangement uses TRBV27 and TRBJ1-2; 12 bases match TRBD1. Germline CDR1 and CDR2: MNHEY and SMNVEV (reference sequence). The CDR3 consists of 23 residues. Trimming removed 4 bases from V and 4 bases from J; junction bases left unmatched: 28. The chain's CDR3 is CASSWISSPPGTGGKPSLYGYTF. Here the CDR3 DNA reads TGTGCCAGCAGTTGGATATCATCGCCGCCGGGGACAGGGGGCAAGCCGAGCCTCTATGGCTACACCTTC.

This chain joins TRBV12-5 and TRBJ1-5; 10 nucleotides line up with TRBD1. Germline CDR1 LGHNT, CDR2 FRNRAP. The CDR3 length is 18 residues. The junction had 12 bases not matched to a gene; V was cut back by 6 bases and J by 1 base. Written as DNA, the CDR3 is TGTGCTAGTGGAGCCCGGGACAGGGGTATCGAGAGCAATCAGCCCCAGCATTTT. Translated, it gives CASGARDRGIESNQPQHF.

This clone was observed once. The chain joins TRBV9 to TRBJ1-1; tentatively, D is TRBD1 (5 bases). V was trimmed by 7 bases and J by 7 bases, leaving 11 bases between them. The CDR3 is 11 amino acids. Germline values: CDR1 SGDLS, CDR2 YYNGEE. CDR3 nucleotides: TGTGCCAGCGGTCGGGGGATTGAAGCTTTCTTT. Encoded protein: CASGRGIEAFF.

This chain links TRBV7-8 with TRBJ2-7; D gene ambiguous. The V gene's germline CDR1 is SGHVS and CDR2 FQNEAQ. Deletions cut 3 bases from V and 5 bases from J, with 11 bases between. The CDR3 is made up of 13 amino acids. The CDR3 here is CASSFVSFHEQYF. CDR3 nucleotides: TGTGCCAGCAGCTTCGTATCGTTCCACGAGCAGTACTTC. The full variable domain, in which reference TRBV7-8 and TRBJ2-7 provide the parts outside the CDR3, is GAGVSQSPRYKVAKRGQDVALRCDPISGHVSLFWYQQALGQGPEFLTYFQNEAQLDKSGLPSDRFFAERPEGSVSTLKIQRTQQEDSAVYLCASSFVSFHEQYFGPGTRLTVT.

J is TRBJ1-1 and V is TRBV5-1; D ambiguous. This CDR3 region has 13 residues. Germline values: CDR1 SGHRS, CDR2 YFSETQ. The V and J ends lost 0 bases and 1 base respectively, with 4 bases between them. CDR3 DNA sequence: TGCGCCAGCAGCTTGGTAGCGAACACTGAAGCTTTCTTT. Its translation is CASSLVANTEAFF.

The chain is built from TRBV7-9 and TRBJ2-7; the match to TRBD2 covers 8 bases. The CDR3 is 15 amino acids. V lost 6 bases to trimming and J lost 3 bases; unmatched junction nucleotides: 10. Looked up from germline, CDR1 is SEHNR and CDR2 is FQNEAQ (reference sequence). The CDR3 sequence is CASRSRGGGSYEQYF. The CDR3 region has the DNA TGTGCCAGCAGATCTCGGGGGGGAGGGAGCTACGAGCAGTACTTC.

This sequence joins TRBV28 and TRBJ2-7; the D gene is possibly TRBD2 (6 bases). Trimming left V 4 bases short and J 4 bases short, with 11 bases between. There are 13 residues in the CDR3. The germline gives CDR1 MDHEN, CDR2 SYDVKM. The CDR3 region has the DNA TGTGCCAGCAGTTCGGGACTTTGGTACGAGCAGTACTTC. This encodes CASSSGLWYEQYF.

The chain combines TRBV12-5 with TRBJ2-7; 10 bases fit TRBD1. Germline V gene data show CDR1 as LGHNT and CDR2 as FRNRAP. V dropped 1 base and J dropped 3; count of bases not matched to a gene: 3. This CDR3 spans 15 amino acids. This chain's CDR3 is CASGLGTGGGYEQYF. CDR3 nucleotide sequence: TGTGCTAGTGGTTTGGGGACAGGGGGTGGCTACGAGCAGTACTTC.

The chain employs TRBV7-4 and TRBJ2-3; possibly TRBD1 for D (5 bases). Germline V gives CDR1 SGHVT, CDR2 SQSDAQ. V lost 5 bases, J lost 8 bases, and 23 bases lay in between. The CDR3 length is 16 residues. CDR3 sequence: CASSPTEIVVSRTQYF. CDR3 DNA: TGTGCCAGCAGCCCGACAGAGATCGTTGTATCCCGTACGCAGTATTTT. The variable domain in full, completed from reference TRBV7-4 and TRBJ2-3, reads GAGVSQSPRYKVAKRGRDVALRCDSISGHVTLYWYRQTLGQGSEVLTYSQSDAQRDKSGRPSGRFSAERPERSVSTLKIQRTEQGDSAVYLCASSPTEIVVSRTQYFGPGTRLTVL.

The chain uses TRBV5-4 and TRBJ2-2; D call uncertain. V was trimmed by 1 base and J by 3 bases, leaving 4 bases between them. Germline V gene lookup returns CDR1 SGHNT and CDR2 YYREEE (reference sequence). This CDR3 spans 13 amino acids. The chain's CDR3 is CASSLLDTGELFF. The CDR3 region has the DNA TGTGCCAGCAGCTTGTTAGACACCGGGGAGCTGTTTTTT.

The genes are TRBV6-1 and TRBJ2-3; possibly TRBD2 for D (7 bases). In germline, CDR1 is MNHNS, CDR2 SASEGT. CDR3 length equals 12 residues. With 10 bases removed from V and 2 bases from J, the gap between germline ends came to 10 bases. The CDR3 coding sequence is TGTGCCACCCGGGGGGCCACAGATACGCAGTATTTT. It yields the protein CATRGATDTQYF.

The V gene is TRBV11-2, the J gene TRBJ2-3; D may be TRBD1 (5 bases). V gave up 1 base and J gave up 6 bases, with 11 bases separating them. The germline CDR1 and CDR2 sequences are SGHAT and FQNNGV. The CDR3 spans 14 residues. The CDR3 sequence: CASSLGGAGDTQYF. CDR3 DNA: TGTGCCAGCAGCTTAGGCGGCGCAGGGGATACGCAGTATTTT.

V gene TRBV19 combines with J gene TRBJ2-5, with 8 bases identical to TRBD1. The V gene's germline CDR1 is LNHDA and CDR2 SQIVND (reference sequence). J gave up 1 base and V 3 bases, and 4 bases lay outside the gene matches. CDR3 length: 15 residues. The CDR3 nucleotides are TGTGCCAGTAGTATGCAGGGGGCGGCCCAAGAGACCCAGTACTTC. Its translation is CASSMQGAAQETQYF.

The rearrangement uses TRBV2 and TRBJ2-3; no definite D call. Between the trimmed V and J ends, which lost 8 bases and 4 bases, there was a span of 10 bases. Germline V gene data show CDR1 as SNHLY and CDR2 as FYNNEI. CDR3 length: 12 residues. The CDR3 loop reads CASLLVADTQYF. The CDR3 bases are TGTGCCAGCCTGCTAGTTGCAGATACGCAGTATTTT.